This T cell receptor beta chain derives from a study of blood T cell repertoires in COVID-19. Study information: The origin of the acute and convalescent COVID-19 samples was the United States, Italy and Spain. The analysed material was cDNA or gDNA that came from T cells, B-cell-depleted T cells, or PBMCs.

As processed by the authors: It was from reference gene primer amplification that nucleated cell counts were estimated. Data came from immunoSEQ multiplex PCR; TCRdb stores just in-frame clones and leaves some out. The DNA gave D and trimming, while V, J and clone size come from that table. Of some 170,000 clones listed, approximately 88% are singletons. The CDR3 spans 14 residues. Germline CDR1 reads LGHDT; CDR2 reads YNNKEL (reference sequence). V dropped 4 bases and J dropped 4 bases, with 13 bases sitting between them. This clonotype was sampled from a woman in her forties or fifties with acute or convalescent COVID-19. Sequencing input: peripheral blood. The chain links TRBV3-1 (or the pseudogene TRBV3-2) to TRBJ1-1; D is ambiguous. The CDR3 here is CASSPRSEVTEAFF. The CDR3 nucleotides are TGTGCCAGCAGCCCCCGCAGCGAGGTCACTGAAGCTTTCTTT.